This entry describes one T cell receptor (beta chain). The source of the sample is a study of blood T cell repertoires in COVID-19. TCRdb's table, derived via immunoSEQ multiplex PCR, lists solely in-frame clones and lacks some. The sample carries approximately 100,000 clones, roughly 76% recorded once. Trimming removed 0 bases from V and 2 bases from J, with 8 bases in between. The CDR3 runs 14 residues. CDR1 is SGHNT, CDR2 YYREEE, per germline (reference sequence). The sequence was collected from a woman of 80 years or more with active or convalescent COVID-19. The rearrangement links TRBV5-4 to TRBJ1-2; D might be TRBD1 (6 bases). The sequencing sample was made of peripheral blood. DNA of the CDR3: TGTGCCAGCAGCTTGGACAGGGAGAACTATGGCTACACCTTC. As protein: CASSLDRENYGYTF.